This T cell receptor (beta chain) is from a study of response to subunit inactivated influenza vaccine. This clonotype was counted a few times. What it recognizes is unknown. TCRdb reanalysed the RT-PCR reads using MiXCR and keeps one entry per CDR3 protein. The sample holds a few hundred thousand distinct CDR3 sequences, 7.2% seen once. The CDR3 runs to 13 residues. CDR1 and CDR2 from the germline V gene are LNHNV and YYDKDF (reference sequence). The ends were cut back, 0 bases at V and 5 bases at J, with 6 bases in the middle. The study's findings and limits: Authors suggested that a seasonal influenza vaccination recruits few new T cells each time.

Material: PBMCs from blood, obtained 23 months after vaccination. The chain couples TRBV15 to TRBJ2-3; the D is unclear. The source of this sequence is a man in his fifties or sixties who received an inactivated influenza vaccine. The CDR3 nucleotides read TGTGCCACCAGCAGAGATGGACGAGATACGCAGTATTTT. Protein product: CATSRDGRDTQYF.